Presented here are 4 T cell receptor beta chains from one specimen sequenced in a study of PD-1 blockade in classical Hodgkin lymphoma. Generated by immunoSEQ multiplex PCR, the TCRdb table keeps only in-frame clones and is missing some. The sample consists of tens of thousands of clones, about 85% of them appearing once. Specified time point: cycle 4 day 1 (C4D1), after five to seven weeks of nivolumab. Relapses following autologous stem cell transplantation were seen in all patients, with brentuximab vedotin exposure varying. The source material was peripheral blood mononuclear cells (PBMCs), sampled before the fourth cycle of nivolumab. The receptors were sampled from a human donor with classical Hodgkin lymphoma.

The V gene is TRBV7-9, the J gene TRBJ1-1, with D unclear. This CDR3 is 14 amino acids long. V gave up 4 bases and J gave up 0 bases, with 9 bases separating them. Germline assignment: CDR1 SEHNR and CDR2 FQNEAQ (reference sequence). The chain's CDR3 is CASSSPTMNTEAFF. The CDR3 DNA sequence: TGTGCCAGCAGCTCCCCTACCATGAACACTGAAGCTTTCTTT.

The rearrangement joins TRBV7-9 to TRBJ2-3; D remains ambiguous. The CDR3 extends over 11 amino acids. V gave up 8 bases and J gave up 2 bases, with 5 bases separating them. Germline V gives CDR1 SEHNR, CDR2 FQNEAQ (reference sequence). The CDR3: CASGVTDTQYF. CDR3 nucleotide sequence: TGTGCCAGCGGGGTCACAGATACGCAGTATTTT. Together with reference TRBV7-9 and TRBJ2-3, the CDR3 gives the full variable domain: DTGVSQNPRHKITKRGQNVTFRCDPISEHNRLYWYRQTLGQGPEFLTYFQNEAQLEKSRLLSDRFSAERPKGSFSTLEIQRTEQGDSAMYLCASGVTDTQYFGPGTRLTVL.

The chain couples TRBV20-1 to TRBJ1-2, with no clear D. V gave up 4 bases and J gave up 2 bases, with 5 bases separating them. The CDR3 length is 11 residues. Per germline, CDR1 DFQATT and CDR2 SNEGSKA (reference sequence). The CDR3 protein is CSATENYGYTF. Written as DNA, the CDR3 is TGCAGTGCTACAGAGAACTATGGCTACACCTTC.

The chain joins TRBV19 to TRBJ1-5; no reliable D call. The CDR3 is made up of 13 amino acids. The V gene's germline CDR1 is LNHDA and CDR2 SQIVND (reference sequence). Between the trimmed V and J ends, which lost 9 bases and 1 base, there was a span of 10 bases. CDR3 DNA: TGTGCCAGCAACGGGGTGAGCAATCAGCCCCAGCATTTT. Protein product: CASNGVSNQPQHF.